The rows below give T cell receptor beta chains drawn from one sample of a study of technical replicates of blood from a few donors. Profiled with immunoSEQ multiplex PCR; TCRdb holds only in-frame clones, not every one. The sample includes roughly 60,000 clones, about 90% of them seen just once. Sequenced sample: PBMCs. These receptors were obtained from a human donor in good health. Some clones in this sample may be carry-over from other donors' samples. CDR3s include the opening cysteine and the closing phenylalanine or tryptophan. D genes are given only for firm matches. A clone size is listed for some rows: how often the clone was seen (once, few, many), or a class if it is expanded.

j_call v_call clone_size d_call cdr3_nt cdr3_aa
TRBJ2-2 TRBV4-3 . . TGCGCCAGCAGCCAAGATCGAGCGGGCTGGGGGGAGCTGTTTTTT CASSQDRAGWGELFF
TRBJ2-7 TRBV5-1 . TRBD1 TGCGCCAGCAGCTTGGGACAGGGGGCTTACGAGCAGTACTTC CASSLGQGAYEQYF
TRBJ2-7 TRBV5-1 . TRBD2 TGCGCCAGCAGTCCAGATGTACTAGCGGGCGCCACCGTGCAGTACTTC CASSPDVLAGATVQYF
TRBJ2-7 TRBV6-5 . . TGTGCCAGCAGTTACCAGCGCGGCTACGAGCAGTACTTC CASSYQRGYEQYF
TRBJ2-7 TRBV6-1 . TRBD2 TGTGCCAGCGGTCTAGCGGATAACTACGAGCAGTACTTC CASGLADNYEQYF
TRBJ2-1 TRBV5-5 . . TGTGCCAGCAGCTTGGTGCTAGACAATGAGCAGTTCTTC CASSLVLDNEQFF
TRBJ1-6 TRBV19 . . TGTGCCAGTAGTCGGGGGGACCTAGATAATTCACCCCTCCACTTT CASSRGDLDNSPLHF
TRBJ2-3 TRBV1 . . TGCACCAGCAGCCAAGGTTTAAAGGCGGGGGCAGATACGCAGTATTTT CTSSQGLKAGADTQYF
TRBJ2-3 TRBV5-4 once TRBD2 TGTGCCAGCAGCTTGGGCGGGGGTAAAGATACGCAGTATTTT CASSLGGGKDTQYF
TRBJ2-7 TRBV6-6 . TRBD1 TGTGCCAGCAGCTTCCGGCCGGGACAGGGGATCGAGCAGTACTTC CASSFRPGQGIEQYF
TRBJ1-6 TRBV30 . . TGTGCCTGGAGTGACGGGACAAGTCTCTATAATTCACCCCTCCACTTT CAWSDGTSLYNSPLHF
TRBJ2-7 TRBV5-1 . TRBD2 TGCGCCAGCAGCTCGACTAGCGGGGGGACCTTTCACGAGCAGTACTTC CASSSTSGGTFHEQYF
TRBJ2-2 TRBV5-4 . TRBD1 TGTGCCAGCACCCAAACAGGGACAGGGTTGGTCGGGGAGCTGTTTTTT CASTQTGTGLVGELFF
TRBJ1-4 TRBV7-2 . . TGTGCCAGCAGCCCAGGGGACCTAAGGGAAAAACTGTTTTTT CASSPGDLREKLFF
TRBJ2-1 TRBV7-8 . TRBD2 TGTGCCAGCAGCTTAGCCCGCTTAGCGGGGGCGAGCTCCTACAATGAGCAGTTCTTC CASSLARLAGASSYNEQFF
TRBJ2-7 TRBV7-2 . TRBD2 TGTGCCAGCAGCGCACCTAGCGGGGGAGCCTACGAGCAGTACTTC CASSAPSGGAYEQYF
TRBJ2-7 TRBV4-3 . . TGCGCCAGCAGCCAGGCCTATGAGGGAAACTACGAGCAGTACTTC CASSQAYEGNYEQYF
TRBJ2-1 TRBV5-1 . TRBD2 TGCGCCAGCGCCCTCATAGCGGGAGGCTCCCCCTGGTTGGGCTACAATGAGCAGTTCTTC CASALIAGGSPWLGYNEQFF
TRBJ1-6 TRBV27 once . TGTGCCAGCAGGTGGACGGGAGAAAATTCACCCCTCCACTTT CASRWTGENSPLHF
TRBJ1-2 TRBV6-5 . TRBD1 TGTGCCAGCTGGACAGGGGCCCGCTATGGCTACACCTTC CASWTGARYGYTF
TRBJ2-7 TRBV20-1 . . TGCAGTGCTAGTGGGCTTCAGCAGTACTTC CSASGLQQYF
TRBJ2-5 TRBV9 . . TGTGCCAGCAGCGTAGGAGGCCGGGGGTGGACCCAGTACTTC CASSVGGRGWTQYF
TRBJ1-2 TRBV28 once . TGTGCCAGCAGCCCAGGGGTCCAGTCCTATGGCTACACCTTC CASSPGVQSYGYTF
TRBJ2-3 TRBV7-2 . TRBD2 TGTGCCAGCAGCTTAAGGCGTGGCGGGGGGACAGATACGCAGTATTTT CASSLRRGGGTDTQYF
TRBJ1-1 TRBV30 . TRBD1 TGTGCCTGGAGGGGGGACAGGCGGAACACTGAAGCTTTCTTT CAWRGDRRNTEAFF
TRBJ1-5 TRBV5-8 . TRBD1 TGTGCCAGCAGCCCGGACAGGGGTCAGCCCCAGCATTTT CASSPDRGQPQHF
TRBJ2-2 TRBV6-6 . TRBD2 TGTGCCAGCAGTAATAGCGGGGGGGGCACCGGGGAGCTGTTTTTT CASSNSGGGTGELFF
TRBJ1-6 TRBV7-8 . . TGTGCCAGCAGCCGCGAGGCACTCTATAATTCACCCCTCCACTTT CASSREALYNSPLHF
TRBJ1-1 TRBV5-1 . TRBD1 TGCGCCAGCAGCGGAGGGACAGGGACTATGAACACTGAAGCTTTCTTT CASSGGTGTMNTEAFF
TRBJ2-7 TRBV27 few TRBD1 TGTGCCAGCAGGCCCGGACAGGGCAGCTACGAGCAGTACTTC CASRPGQGSYEQYF
TRBJ2-1 TRBV29-1 . . TGCAGCGTTGAAAGCGTCCAACCGAACTCCTACAATGAGCAGTTCTTC CSVESVQPNSYNEQFF
TRBJ2-1 TRBV11-1 . TRBD2 TGTGCCAGCAGCCCCTGGACTAGCGGCTACAATGAGCAGTTCTTC CASSPWTSGYNEQFF
TRBJ2-1 TRBV6-1 once . TGTGCCAGCAGTGCAGTCAACAATGAGCAGTTCTTC CASSAVNNEQFF